One T cell receptor beta chain is described in this entry. Its antigen is undetermined. V lost 0 bases, J lost 7 bases, and 11 bases lay in between. The CDR3 is 14 residues long. CDR1 is SGHDT, CDR2 YYEEEE, per germline. In the PCR, 60 Vbeta and 13 Jbeta primers were used. TCRdb's copy holds only in-frame clones and misses some; the assay was immunoSEQ multiplex PCR. The sample lists tens of thousands of clones, more than 55% occurring once. The data were obtained in a study of cytomegalovirus exposure and HLA in healthy donors. Notes on the study in general: The study put some 160 TCR beta chains on its list as cytomegalovirus-associated. Most CMV-associated TCR beta chains were later found to appear HLA-restricted. Being indistinguishable, some V segments were excluded, TRBV6-2 and TRBV6-3 among them. Under in vitro conditions, a few CMV-associated chains were confirmed as specific for CMV antigens.

The TCR was taken from a man aged 60-69 years in good health and CMV-seropositive. What was sequenced was PBMCs. The chain combines TRBV5-6 with TRBJ1-5; a weak D match, TRBD1 (5 bases). This CDR3 reads CASSLGQSRQPQHF. In DNA form, the CDR3 reads TGTGCCAGCAGCTTGGGACAGTCCAGGCAGCCCCAGCATTTT.